The clone carrying this T cell receptor (delta chain) is judged large. Its target is not known. The CDR3 is 23 amino acids. The junction had 27 bases not matched to a gene; V was cut back by 5 bases and J by 0 bases. The V gene's germline CDR1 is TSWWSYY and CDR2 QGS. TCRdb applied CATT to the PCR reads for clone calling. Counted here are over 5,500 delta-chain clones, over 30% occurring once; the ten biggest clones make up about 6.4%. This sample is part of a study of human gamma delta and Vdelta1 T cells. The clonotype originates from a human donor in good health. Material: Vdelta1 gamma-delta T cells from blood grown in culture (DOT cells). The V call is TRDV1, the J call TRDJ1, with TRDD3 identical over 10 bases. The CDR3 sequence: CALGSGPGSYPDWGMRNTDKLIF. The DNA of the CDR3 is TGTGCTCTTGGGTCCGGACCCGGAAGCTACCCCGACTGGGGGATGAGGAACACCGATAAACTCATCTTT.